A selection of T cell receptor beta chains follows, all from one sample in a study of PD-1 blockade in classical Hodgkin lymphoma. The assay was immunoSEQ multiplex PCR, and TCRdb's table has in-frame clones only and misses some. The sample lists around 19,000 clones, approximately 80% seen once, with about 7% in the top ten. The sample was CD8+ T cells from blood, taken before the fourth cycle of nivolumab. The receptors were gathered from a human donor with classical Hodgkin lymphoma. CDR3s include the opening cysteine and the closing phenylalanine or tryptophan. Each record gives: J gene, D gene, V gene, CDR3 protein, CDR3 DNA. D genes are given only for firm matches.

J gene: TRBJ2-5
D gene: NA
V gene: TRBV11-2
CDR3 protein: CASSLERVGYQETQYF
CDR3 DNA: TGTGCCAGCAGCTTAGAGAGGGTGGGGTACCAAGAGACCCAGTACTTC

J gene: TRBJ2-7
D gene: TRBD2
V gene: TRBV4-1
CDR3 protein: CASGQNLAESSYEQYF
CDR3 DNA: TGCGCCAGCGGCCAGAACCTAGCGGAGAGCTCCTACGAGCAGTACTTC

J gene: TRBJ1-1
D gene: NA
V gene: TRBV19
CDR3 protein: CASSIGTANTEAFF
CDR3 DNA: TGTGCCAGTAGTATAGGAACTGCGAACACTGAAGCTTTCTTT

J gene: TRBJ2-3
D gene: TRBD2
V gene: TRBV6-1
CDR3 protein: CASVAGAYTDTQYF
CDR3 DNA: TGTGCATCTGTAGCGGGGGCCTACACAGATACGCAGTATTTT

J gene: TRBJ1-1
D gene: NA
V gene: TRBV7-8
CDR3 protein: CASSLALLGHQEAFF
CDR3 DNA: TGTGCCAGCAGCTTAGCCCTCCTCGGACACCAGGAAGCTTTCTTT

J gene: TRBJ1-5
D gene: TRBD1
V gene: TRBV4-2
CDR3 protein: CASSQDGTVEYSNQPQHF
CDR3 DNA: TGTGCCAGCAGCCAAGATGGGACAGTCGAGTATAGCAATCAGCCCCAGCATTTT

J gene: TRBJ2-7
D gene: TRBD2
V gene: TRBV7-9
CDR3 protein: CASTTSGLSYEQYF
CDR3 DNA: TGTGCCAGCACTACTAGCGGGCTTTCCTACGAGCAGTACTTC

J gene: TRBJ2-7
D gene: TRBD1
V gene: TRBV27
CDR3 protein: CASTLTGQGSYEQYF
CDR3 DNA: TGTGCCAGCACTTTGACTGGACAGGGGTCCTACGAGCAGTACTTC

J gene: TRBJ2-7
D gene: NA
V gene: TRBV6-5
CDR3 protein: CASRISAYEQYF
CDR3 DNA: TGTGCCAGCAGAATCTCAGCCTACGAGCAGTACTTC

J gene: TRBJ2-1
D gene: TRBD1
V gene: TRBV28
CDR3 protein: CASSGTPGQGAYNEQFF
CDR3 DNA: TGTGCCAGCAGTGGAACACCGGGACAGGGGGCGTACAATGAGCAGTTCTTC

J gene: TRBJ2-1
D gene: NA
V gene: TRBV5-6
CDR3 protein: CASSVGLPSEQFF
CDR3 DNA: TGTGCCAGCAGCGTGGGATTACCCAGTGAGCAGTTCTTC

J gene: TRBJ2-1
D gene: NA
V gene: TRBV19
CDR3 protein: CASSSLDNEQFF
CDR3 DNA: TGTGCCAGTAGCTCCCTTGACAATGAGCAGTTCTTC

J gene: TRBJ1-6
D gene: NA
V gene: TRBV6-5
CDR3 protein: CASSYGVGYNSPLHF
CDR3 DNA: TGTGCCAGCAGTTACGGGGTAGGGTATAATTCACCCCTCCACTTT